The 22 T cell receptor beta chains below were found in one sample sequenced in a study of long-term antiretroviral therapy in people with HIV. At the survey level, the v3.0 immunoSEQ assay was run. TCRdb keeps only in-frame clones here, not all; method: immunoSEQ multiplex PCR. The table includes tens of thousands of clones, approximately 90% detected once. The sequences come from unsorted PBMCs, collected 3.1 years after starting antiretroviral therapy. Receptors were obtained from a young man with HIV.

J is TRBJ1-4 and V is TRBV28; 8 bases are shared with TRBD1. V was pared by 6 bases and J by 5 bases, with 5 bases of the junction left unmatched. The CDR3 is 14 residues long. The germline V gene encodes CDR1 MDHEN and CDR2 SYDVKM. CDR3 coding DNA: TGTGCCAGCAGCCTACAGGGGGTCAATGAAAAACTGTTTTTT. Its protein is CASSLQGVNEKLFF.

The chain has TRBV6-4 and TRBJ2-7, with TRBD2 identical over 10 bases. Trimming took 3 bases from V and 3 from J; bases not matched to a gene: 5. Per the germline V gene, CDR1 is MRHNA and CDR2 is SNTAGT. The CDR3 spans 15 residues. The DNA for the CDR3 is TGTGCCAGCAGTGAGGAAGCGGGGGGGTTCTACGAGCAGTACTTC. It encodes CASSEEAGGFYEQYF.

The chain employs TRBV7-3 and TRBJ2-3; D unresolved. Germline CDR1 is SGHTA and CDR2 is FQGTGA. Trimming pared 5 bases from V and 4 bases from J, leaving 13 bases between. This CDR3 contains 14 residues. In DNA form, the CDR3 reads TGTGCCAGCAGCCCTCGTGCCCCCTCAGATACGCAGTATTTT. It encodes CASSPRAPSDTQYF.

In its sample, this clone was seen once. This chain uses TRBV5-1 with TRBJ1-5; TRBD1 matches 7 bases. The V and J ends lost 3 bases and 4 bases, in that order; junction bases with no gene match: 13. CDR3 length equals 17 residues. Germline V lookup: CDR1 SGHRS, CDR2 YFSETQ. The CDR3 DNA follows: TGCGCCAGCAGCTCCAGGGGGACAGCGTTCCGAAATCAGCCCCAGCATTTT. It translates to CASSSRGTAFRNQPQHF.

About this clone: This sample also contains other DNA sequences that code for the same CDR3. The chain uses TRBV4-3 and TRBJ2-5; 7 bases are a match to TRBD1. The germline CDR1 and CDR2 sequences are LGHNA and YSLEER. This CDR3 region has 14 residues. After removal of 0 bases from V and 5 bases from J, the junction contained 3 bases not matched to a gene. The CDR3 loop reads CASSQDRGLETQYF. Here the CDR3 DNA reads TGCGCCAGCAGCCAAGACAGGGGGTTGGAGACCCAGTACTTC.

This rearrangement joins TRBV13 to TRBJ2-3, with 8 positions matching TRBD2. V lost 5 bases, J lost 0 bases, and 10 bases stayed unmatched. CDR1 PRHDT and CDR2 FYEKMQ come from the germline V gene (reference sequence). The CDR3 totals 17 residues. The CDR3 DNA reads as TGTGCCAGCAGCGACCTTGGGGTAGCGGGGAGCACAGATACGCAGTATTTT. It specifies CASSDLGVAGSTDTQYF.

The chain is built from TRBV11-3 and TRBJ1-1; the D is unclear. Looked up from germline, CDR1 is SGHNT and CDR2 is YENEEA. The CDR3 runs 13 residues. V lost 0 bases and J lost 1, with 3 bases in between. The DNA for the CDR3 is TGTGCCAGCAGCTTAGAACAGAACACTGAAGCTTTCTTT. As protein: CASSLEQNTEAFF. Variable domain in full (rest from reference TRBV11-3 and TRBJ1-1): EAGVVQSPRYKIIEKKQPVAFWCNPISGHNTLYWYLQNLGQGPELLIRYENEEAVDDSQLPKDRFSAERLKGVDSTLKIQPAELGDSAVYLCASSLEQNTEAFFGQGTRLTVV.

The chain carries TRBV7-8 and TRBJ1-1; the D is unclear. This CDR3 is 14 amino acids long. Looked up from germline, CDR1 is SGHVS and CDR2 is FQNEAQ. The V end lost 1 base, the J end lost 3 bases, and 9 bases lay between the germline ends. For the CDR3, the DNA is TGTGCCAGCAGCTTAGGCGAGACCTACACTGAAGCTTTCTTT. Encoded protein: CASSLGETYTEAFF.

In its sample, this clone was seen a few times. The rearrangement links TRBV4-2 to TRBJ2-7, with D hard to call. The CDR3 totals 13 residues. Germline V lookup: CDR1 LGHNA, CDR2 YNFKEQ. Trimming shortened V by 1 base and J by 3 bases, and 7 bases separated the two germline ends. CDR3 bases: TGTGCCAGCAGCCAAGGTGACGGCTACGAGCAGTACTTC. This codes for CASSQGDGYEQYF.

In DNA, the CDR3 is TGTGCCAGCAGTGTATGGGGACATACGAACACCGGGGAGCTGTTTTTT. Translation gives CASSVWGHTNTGELFF. The chain has TRBV2 and TRBJ2-2, with D perhaps TRBD1 (6 bases). CDR3 length: 16 residues. Per germline, CDR1 SNHLY and CDR2 FYNNEI. Trimming shortened V by 4 bases and J by 0 bases, and 12 bases separated the two germline ends.

The gene calls are TRBV28 and TRBJ1-4, with D uncertain. This CDR3 has 12 residues. Looked up from germline, CDR1 is MDHEN and CDR2 is SYDVKM. V dropped 1 base and J dropped 8 bases, with 5 bases sitting between them. The CDR3 region is CASSLSREKLFF. The CDR3 DNA is TGTGCCAGCAGTTTATCTCGAGAAAAACTGTTTTTT.

This chain uses TRBV7-2 with TRBJ1-1; tentative D call: TRBD1 (5 bases). Germline V gene data show CDR1 as SGHTA and CDR2 as FQGNSA. CDR3 length: 14 amino acids. V lost 5 bases to trimming and J lost 3 bases, with 13 bases between them. CDR3 residues: CASSPIGADTEAFF. In DNA form, the CDR3 reads TGTGCCAGCAGCCCAATTGGGGCGGACACTGAAGCTTTCTTT.

J is TRBJ2-3 and V is TRBV11-1, with TRBD2 matching 8 bases. Germline CDR1 SGHAT, CDR2 FQDESV (reference sequence). V lost 4 bases to trimming and J lost 2 bases; unmatched junction nucleotides: 5. The CDR3 is 15 amino acids. In DNA, the CDR3 is TGTGCCAGCAGCTCATTAGCGGGATACACAGATACGCAGTATTTT. Encoded protein: CASSSLAGYTDTQYF.

The rearrangement uses TRBV2 and TRBJ2-3; D ambiguous. Germline V gives CDR1 SNHLY, CDR2 FYNNEI. The CDR3 spans 12 residues. V lost 6 bases and J lost 15, with 19 bases in between. The DNA of the CDR3 is TGTGCCAGCAGAGACGACACCCGGAACAATTATTTT. It translates to CASRDDTRNNYF.

The genes are TRBV27 and TRBJ2-2, with no clear D. Looked up from germline, CDR1 is MNHEY and CDR2 is SMNVEV (reference sequence). The CDR3 contains 13 residues. V was pared by 3 bases and J by 0 bases, with 2 bases between. The CDR3 region has the DNA TGTGCCAGCAGTTTCTCGAACACCGGGGAGCTGTTTTTT. It yields the protein CASSFSNTGELFF.

CDR3 protein: CAISRDTNNQPQHF. The CDR3 bases are TGTGCCATTAGCCGGGACACGAACAATCAGCCCCAGCATTTT. V gene TRBV10-3 combines with J gene TRBJ1-5; D is perhaps TRBD1 (6 bases). This CDR3 region has 14 residues. Trimming pared 9 bases from V and 3 bases from J, leaving 15 bases between. Germline V gene sequence: CDR1 ENHRY, CDR2 SYGVKD.

The chain uses TRBV19 and TRBJ1-1; TRBD1 might be the D (6 bases). Germline assignment: CDR1 LNHDA and CDR2 SQIVND (reference sequence). The CDR3 totals 13 residues. With 3 bases removed from V and 6 bases from J, the gap between germline ends came to 11 bases. DNA for the CDR3: TGTGCCAGTAGTATTGGGGGGGCCGCTGAAGCTTTCTTT. Encoded protein: CASSIGGAAEAFF.

This chain joins TRBV7-8 and TRBJ2-1, with 7 bases that match TRBD1. The CDR3 totals 13 residues. CDR1 is SGHVS and CDR2 is FQNEAQ in the germline V gene. J was trimmed by 10 bases and V by 5 bases; bases with no gene match: 8. The CDR3 DNA reads as TGTGCCAGCAGCATACTACAGGGGTACGAGCAGTTCTTC. This codes for CASSILQGYEQFF.

The chain recombines TRBV2 with TRBJ1-4; TRBD1 matches at 8 bases. This CDR3 contains 14 residues. V gave up 5 bases and J gave up 2 bases; unmatched junction bases: 1. Germline CDR1 reads SNHLY; CDR2 reads FYNNEI. DNA for the CDR3: TGTGCCAGCAGTTGGACAGGGACTAATGAAAAACTGTTTTTT. Residues: CASSWTGTNEKLFF. The full variable domain, in which reference TRBV2 and TRBJ1-4 provide the parts outside the CDR3, is EPEVTQTPSHQVTQMGQEVILRCVPISNHLYFYWYRQILGQKVEFLVSFYNNEISEKSEIFDDQFSVERPDGSNFTLKIRSTKLEDSAMYFCASSWTGTNEKLFFGSGTQLSVL.

V gene TRBV7-3 combines with J gene TRBJ2-3; the D gene is possibly TRBD2 (6 bases). The ends were cut back, 1 base at V and 4 bases at J, with 18 bases in the middle. This CDR3 comprises 17 residues. The germline V gene has CDR1 SGHTA and CDR2 FQGTGA. The CDR3 DNA is TGTGCCAGCAGCTTAAACCCCCGGGGGACCTACCCAGATACGCAGTATTTT. Translated: CASSLNPRGTYPDTQYF.

The chain is built from TRBV27 and TRBJ1-5; the match to TRBD1 covers 7 bases. With V trimmed by 5 bases and J by 6 bases, 4 bases remained unmatched. The CDR3 is made up of 13 amino acids. Germline values: CDR1 MNHEY, CDR2 SMNVEV (reference sequence). The CDR3 coding sequence is TGTGCCAGCAGTACAGGGGTGGGTCAGCCCCAGCATTTT. It is translated as CASSTGVGQPQHF.

V usage is TRBV4-1 and J usage is TRBJ1-1, with a tentative D call TRBD1 (5 bases). CDR1 is MGHRA, CDR2 YSYEKL, per germline. Trimming shortened V by 1 base and J by 10 bases, and 16 bases separated the two germline ends. The CDR3 has 14 residues. The chain's CDR3 is CASSQVRDPLRAFF. The DNA for the CDR3 is TGCGCCAGCAGCCAAGTTCGGGACCCATTAAGAGCTTTCTTT.